The T cell receptor (beta chain) under discussion was sequenced for a study of cytomegalovirus exposure and HLA in healthy donors. Notes on the study in general: Testing in vitro showed a few CMV-associated chains specific for CMV antigens. Cytomegalovirus association was assigned to 170 or so TCR beta chains.

The donors were part of the validation cohort of roughly 110 subjects. That cohort was separate from the first cohort, which comprised some 670 subjects. The CDR3 is 15 residues long. With 7 bases clipped from V and 6 bases from J, the junction kept 12 bases outside the gene matches. Germline values: CDR1 MDHEN, CDR2 SYDVKM. Concerning this clone itself: Its antigen is undetermined.

Clones were sequenced by immunoSEQ multiplex PCR, and TCRdb holds only the in-frame ones, with some missing. The sample yields more than 95,000 clones, 75% to 90% seen once. The sequence derives from a woman aged 18 to 35 in good health and CMV-seronegative. The rearrangement uses TRBV28 and TRBJ1-5, with 7 bases identical to TRBD1. The specimen was PBMCs. CDR3 DNA sequence: TGTGCCAGCACTCCGTCTCACAGGGGTGGTCAGCCCCAGCATTTT. Translating it yields CASTPSHRGGQPQHF.